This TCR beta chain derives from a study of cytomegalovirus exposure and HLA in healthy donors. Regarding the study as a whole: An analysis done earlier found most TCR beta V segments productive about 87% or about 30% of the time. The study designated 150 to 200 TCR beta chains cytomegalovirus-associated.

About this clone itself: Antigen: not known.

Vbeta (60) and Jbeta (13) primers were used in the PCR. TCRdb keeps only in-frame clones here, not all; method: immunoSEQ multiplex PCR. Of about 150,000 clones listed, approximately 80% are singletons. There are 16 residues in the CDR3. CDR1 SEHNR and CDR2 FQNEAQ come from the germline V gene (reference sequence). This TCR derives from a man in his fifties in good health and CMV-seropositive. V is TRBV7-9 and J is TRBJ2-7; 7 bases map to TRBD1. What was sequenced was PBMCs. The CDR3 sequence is CSSSSADQGDPYEQYV. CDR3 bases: TGTTCCAGCAGCTCAGCGGACCAGGGGGATCCATACGAGCAGTACGTC.